This TCR beta chain stems from a study of CD8 T cells in ankylosing spondylitis. Study results and limitations: Earlier literature documents some of the motif variants in reactive arthritis synovial fluid and blood. The study identified a TCR beta motif of several highly homologous variants that appeared characteristic of ankylosing spondylitis blood.

Quantitative 5'-RACE was performed with molecular barcodes, and it yielded the TCR beta libraries. In TCRdb, the 5' RACE reads were re-called with MiXCR into one record per CDR3 protein. The repertoire has nearly 350,000 distinct CDR3 sequences, about 14% of them found once; the top ten carry roughly 1.1%. This clonotype occurred many times. Its antigen is still unknown. This CDR3 region has 13 residues. V lost 5 bases and J lost 7, with 14 bases in between. This sequence originates from a male donor with ankylosing spondylitis or in good health (not recorded which). Sequencing was performed on blood, either unsorted or a sorted T cell fraction (not recorded which). J is TRBJ1-2 and V is TRBV12-3 or TRBV12-4; tentative D call: TRBD1 (6 bases). The CDR3 region has the DNA TGTGCCAGCAGTGCGGGACATGAGCGTGGCTACACCTTC. Protein product: CASSAGHERGYTF.